These 24 T cell receptor beta chains originate from one sample sequenced in a study of brain T cells in children with intractable seizures. Libraries were prepared by immunoSEQ multiplex PCR; TCRdb keeps only in-frame clonotypes and omits some of them. The sample records about 110,000 clones, 90% to 95% being singletons. The source was peripheral blood, collected at surgery. These receptors were collected from a boy younger than two with hemimegalencephaly and intractable seizures.

The rearrangement uses TRBV10-1 and TRBJ1-4; 9 bases match TRBD1. Germline-derived CDR1 and CDR2 are WNHNN and SYGVQD (reference sequence). The CDR3 consists of 15 residues. Trimming at V came to 5 bases and at J to 4 bases, leaving 5 bases not matched to a gene. The CDR3 DNA reads TGCGCCAGCAGTCTAGACAGGGGGGTTAATGAAAAACTGTTTTTT. Translating gives CASSLDRGVNEKLFF.

The V gene is TRBV5-1, the J gene TRBJ2-7, with D uncertain. Germline loops: CDR1 SGHRS, CDR2 YFSETQ. V lost 1 base and J 7 bases, leaving 6 bases between the germline ends. The CDR3 extends over 11 amino acids. As DNA, the CDR3 is TGCGCCAGCAGCTTGTCCGGGGAGCAGTACTTC. Translating it yields CASSLSGEQYF.

In its sample, this clone was seen once. The CDR3 reads CASSPLGTPNSPLHF. As DNA, the CDR3 is TGTGCCAGCTCACCTTTAGGGACACCGAATTCACCCCTCCACTTT. The chain employs TRBV18 and TRBJ1-6, with TRBD1 as a possible D gene (6 bases). This CDR3 has 15 residues. V was clipped by 3 bases and J by 7 bases, with 13 bases between them. In germline, CDR1 is KGHSH, CDR2 LQKENI.

The chain uses TRBV6-5 and TRBJ2-1, with 8 bases lining up with TRBD2. The CDR3 extends over 14 amino acids. The germline V gene has CDR1 MNHEY and CDR2 SVGAGI. The junction had 5 bases not matched to a gene; V was cut back by 3 bases and J by 7 bases. The CDR3 DNA sequence: TGTGCCAGCAGTTATAGCGGGACGAATAATGAGCAGTTCTTC. Amino acid sequence: CASSYSGTNNEQFF.

The rearrangement uses TRBV7-3 and TRBJ2-3; D is perhaps TRBD2 (5 bases). This CDR3 contains 15 residues. From germline, CDR1 is SGHTA and CDR2 FQGTGA. V was trimmed by 1 base and J by 5 bases, leaving 13 bases between them. The CDR3 protein is CASSLRSAVGDTQYF. CDR3 DNA sequence: TGTGCCAGCAGCTTAAGATCAGCGGTAGGAGATACGCAGTATTTT.

This chain links TRBV4-3 with TRBJ2-7; 7 bases are a match to TRBD1. CDR3 length equals 15 residues. From germline, CDR1 is LGHNA and CDR2 YSLEER. Trimming took 4 bases from V and 4 from J; bases not matched to a gene: 10. CDR3: CASSRYGHRGYEQYF. The CDR3 nucleotides are TGCGCCAGCAGCCGATACGGCCACAGGGGATACGAGCAGTACTTC.

The V and J genes are TRBV19 and TRBJ2-4, with 8 nucleotides matching TRBD1. The junction had 6 bases not matched to a gene; V was cut back by 6 bases and J by 8 bases. Germline-derived CDR1 and CDR2 are LNHDA and SQIVND (reference sequence). The CDR3 sequence is 13 residues long. CDR3: CASRFQDRDIQYF. CDR3 nucleotide sequence: TGTGCCAGTAGATTCCAGGACAGGGACATTCAGTACTTC.

The chain uses TRBV6-2 or TRBV6-3 and TRBJ2-1, with 10 bases fitting TRBD2. CDR1 is MNHEY and CDR2 is SVGEGT in the germline V gene. V lost 2 bases and J lost 2; bases outside the gene matches: 6. CDR3 size: 17 residues. The CDR3 reads CASSYRSSGSPYNEQFF. For the CDR3, the DNA is TGTGCCAGCAGTTACCGGTCTAGCGGGAGCCCCTACAATGAGCAGTTCTTC.

The chain has TRBV3-1 (or the pseudogene TRBV3-2) and TRBJ2-3; D not resolved. Germline CDR1 reads LGHDT; CDR2 reads YNNKEL (reference sequence). Trimming shortened V by 0 bases and J by 2 bases, and 6 bases separated the two germline ends. The CDR3 spans 14 residues. The CDR3 nucleotides read TGTGCCAGCAGCCAAGATGGGGACACAGATACGCAGTATTTT. Translation gives CASSQDGDTDTQYF.

This chain links TRBV5-1 with TRBJ2-3; tentative D call: TRBD2 (5 bases). The CDR3 runs to 16 residues. CDR1 is SGHRS, CDR2 YFSETQ, per germline. The ends were cut back, 0 bases at V and 0 bases at J, with 11 bases in the middle. The chain's CDR3 is CASSLALAASTDTQYF. Here the CDR3 DNA reads TGCGCCAGCAGCTTGGCCCTAGCTGCTAGCACAGATACGCAGTATTTT.

The rearrangement links TRBV19 to TRBJ1-4, with a possible D match to TRBD1 (5 bases). Per the germline V gene, CDR1 is LNHDA and CDR2 is SQIVND (reference sequence). The CDR3 is 14 residues long. The ends were cut back, 2 bases at V and 7 bases at J, with 11 bases in the middle. For the CDR3, the DNA is TGTGCCAGTAGTATACGGGGGGAGTTTGAAAAACTGTTTTTT. Protein sequence: CASSIRGEFEKLFF.

The gene calls are TRBV5-8 and TRBJ2-7; D unclear. The CDR3 is 11 residues long. From germline, CDR1 is SGHTS and CDR2 YDEGEE. V lost 4 bases, J lost 1 base, and 3 bases lay in between. The CDR3 bases are TGTGCCAGCAGCGGGTCCTACGAGCAGTACTTC. Translated: CASSGSYEQYF.

This clone was found once. The rearrangement joins TRBV20-1 to TRBJ2-2; D may be TRBD2 (5 bases). CDR3 length equals 14 residues. Trimming removed 3 bases from V and 1 base from J, with 9 bases in between. Germline loops: CDR1 DFQATT, CDR2 SNEGSKA (reference sequence). This CDR3 is CSASGGWNTGELFF. In nucleotides, the CDR3 is TGCAGTGCTAGTGGCGGGTGGAACACCGGGGAGCTGTTTTTT.

This clone was seen only a few times. The gene calls are TRBV13 and TRBJ1-6; 8 bases align to TRBD1. The CDR3 is 15 amino acids. Germline trimming cut 4 bases from V and 10 bases from J; bases unmatched to any gene: 9. CDR1 is PRHDT and CDR2 is FYEKMQ in the germline V gene (reference sequence). The CDR3 nucleotides read TGTGCCAGCAGCTCCCGACAGGGGTATCGCTCACCCCTCCACTTT. It codes for CASSSRQGYRSPLHF.

The CDR3 coding sequence is TGTGCCTGGAGTAGACAGAACAATCAGCCCCAGCATTTT. It yields the protein CAWSRQNNQPQHF. This chain links TRBV30 with TRBJ1-5; D perhaps matches TRBD1 (5 bases). This CDR3 has 13 residues. CDR1 and CDR2 from the germline V gene are GTSNPN and SVGIG (reference sequence). The V end lost 2 bases, the J end lost 3 bases, and 8 bases lay between the germline ends.

The J gene is TRBJ2-4, the V gene TRBV12-3 or TRBV12-4; D is unresolved. V lost 1 base to trimming and J lost 3 bases, with 1 base between them. The CDR3 has 12 residues. The CDR3 loop is CASSLGKNIQYF. CDR3 in DNA: TGTGCCAGCAGTTTAGGCAAAAACATTCAGTACTTC.

The J gene is TRBJ1-5, the V gene TRBV6-1; a weak D match, TRBD1 (5 bases). The CDR3 covers 14 residues. The V end lost 3 bases, the J end lost 1 base, and 7 bases lay between the germline ends. Germline V gives CDR1 MNHNS, CDR2 SASEGT. The CDR3 nucleotides read TGTGCCAGCAGTGACAGGGCCAGCAATCAGCCCCAGCATTTT. This codes for CASSDRASNQPQHF.

This clone was recorded once. J is TRBJ2-3 and V is TRBV7-2; D is unclear. Germline V gives CDR1 SGHTA, CDR2 FQGNSA. V was cut by 5 bases and J by 3 bases, with 21 bases left in between. CDR3 length: 17 residues. The CDR3 loop reads CASSRTPDLVGTDTQYF. The CDR3 DNA sequence: TGTGCCAGCAGCCGGACCCCAGACCTAGTGGGTACAGATACGCAGTATTTT. The variable domain in full, with the rest retrieved from reference TRBV7-2 and TRBJ2-3, is GAGVSQSPSNKVTEKGKDVELRCDPISGHTALYWYRQSLGQGLEFLIYFQGNSAPDKSGLPSDRFSAERTGGSVSTLTIQRTQQEDSAVYLCASSRTPDLVGTDTQYFGPGTRLTVL.

This clone has only a few counts. The rearrangement links TRBV7-9 to TRBJ1-4; D remains unclear. Germline CDR1 reads SEHNR; CDR2 reads FQNEAQ (reference sequence). The V gene lost 5 bases and the J gene lost 8 bases, with 18 bases spanning the gap. The CDR3 has 15 residues. The CDR3 DNA reads TGTGCCAGCAGCCTTAGCCGGCCCGGGAGGGAAAAACTGTTTTTT. This codes for CASSLSRPGREKLFF.

The V gene is TRBV14, the J gene TRBJ1-1; D is uncertain. Trimming left V 3 bases short and J 1 base short, with 3 bases between. Germline V gene lookup returns CDR1 SGHDN and CDR2 FVKESK. The CDR3 extends over 12 amino acids. CDR3 sequence (DNA): TGTGCCAGCAGCCATTGGAACACTGAAGCTTTCTTT. It encodes CASSHWNTEAFF.

The rearrangement uses TRBV19 and TRBJ2-5; D not certain. CDR3 length: 13 amino acids. V dropped 2 bases and J dropped 4 bases, with 8 bases sitting between them. Germline lookup yields CDR1 LNHDA and CDR2 SQIVND (reference sequence). CDR3 sequence: CASSIQGTETQYF. The DNA of the CDR3 is TGTGCCAGTAGTATACAAGGAACAGAGACCCAGTACTTC.

The rearrangement joins TRBV24-1 to TRBJ2-1; TRBD1 might be the D (5 bases). Germline CDR1 reads KGHDR; CDR2 reads SFDVKD. Trimming shortened V by 0 bases and J by 7 bases, and 9 bases separated the two germline ends. CDR3 size: 14 residues. The CDR3 DNA follows: TGTGCCACCAGTGATTTGCCCAGGGTTAATGAGCAGTTCTTC. Its protein is CATSDLPRVNEQFF.

The V and J genes are TRBV6-2 or TRBV6-3 and TRBJ2-7, with D tentatively TRBD1 (6 bases). The CDR3 loop spans 14 amino acids. Germline assignment: CDR1 MNHEY and CDR2 SVGEGT. V was trimmed by 0 bases and J by 0 bases, leaving 6 bases between them. The CDR3 is CASSYSDSSYEQYF. Written as DNA, the CDR3 is TGTGCCAGCAGTTACTCGGACAGCTCCTACGAGCAGTACTTC.

The chain links TRBV3-1 (or the pseudogene TRBV3-2) to TRBJ1-2; D call uncertain. Looked up from germline, CDR1 is LGHDT and CDR2 is YNNKEL (reference sequence). V dropped 0 bases and J dropped 0 bases, with 11 bases sitting between them. There are 16 residues in the CDR3. The CDR3 nucleotides are TGTGCCAGCAGCCAAGAAGCCAGCTCACCTAACTATGGCTACACCTTC. Protein: CASSQEASSPNYGYTF.